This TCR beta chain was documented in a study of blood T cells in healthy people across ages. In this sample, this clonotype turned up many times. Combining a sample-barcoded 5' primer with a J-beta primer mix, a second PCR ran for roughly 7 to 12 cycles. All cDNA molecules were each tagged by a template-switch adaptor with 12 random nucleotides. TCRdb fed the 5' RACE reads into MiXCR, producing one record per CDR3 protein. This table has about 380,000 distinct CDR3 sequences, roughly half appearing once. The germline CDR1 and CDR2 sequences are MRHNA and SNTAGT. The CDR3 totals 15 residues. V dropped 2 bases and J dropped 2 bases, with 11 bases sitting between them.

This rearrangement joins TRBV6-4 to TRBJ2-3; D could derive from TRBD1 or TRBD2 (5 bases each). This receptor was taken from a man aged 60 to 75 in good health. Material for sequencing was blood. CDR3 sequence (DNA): TGTGCCAGCAGTGACGGGGGTAGCCCCACAGATACGCAGTATTTT. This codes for CASSDGGSPTDTQYF.